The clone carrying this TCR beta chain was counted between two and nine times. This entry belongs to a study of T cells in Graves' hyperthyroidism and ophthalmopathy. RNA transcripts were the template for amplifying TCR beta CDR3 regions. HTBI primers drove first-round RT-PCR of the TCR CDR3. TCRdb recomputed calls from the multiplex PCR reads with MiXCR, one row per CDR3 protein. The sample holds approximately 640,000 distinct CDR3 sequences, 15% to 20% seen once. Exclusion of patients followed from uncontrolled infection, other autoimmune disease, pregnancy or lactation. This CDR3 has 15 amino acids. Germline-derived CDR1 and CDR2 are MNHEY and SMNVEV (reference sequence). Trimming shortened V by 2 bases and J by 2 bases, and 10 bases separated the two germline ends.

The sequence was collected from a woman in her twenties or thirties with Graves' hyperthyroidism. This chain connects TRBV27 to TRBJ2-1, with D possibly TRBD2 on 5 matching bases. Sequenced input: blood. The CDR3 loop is CASSLSPGTYNEQFF. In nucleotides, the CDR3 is TGTGCCAGCAGTTTAAGCCCCGGGACCTACAATGAGCAGTTCTTC.